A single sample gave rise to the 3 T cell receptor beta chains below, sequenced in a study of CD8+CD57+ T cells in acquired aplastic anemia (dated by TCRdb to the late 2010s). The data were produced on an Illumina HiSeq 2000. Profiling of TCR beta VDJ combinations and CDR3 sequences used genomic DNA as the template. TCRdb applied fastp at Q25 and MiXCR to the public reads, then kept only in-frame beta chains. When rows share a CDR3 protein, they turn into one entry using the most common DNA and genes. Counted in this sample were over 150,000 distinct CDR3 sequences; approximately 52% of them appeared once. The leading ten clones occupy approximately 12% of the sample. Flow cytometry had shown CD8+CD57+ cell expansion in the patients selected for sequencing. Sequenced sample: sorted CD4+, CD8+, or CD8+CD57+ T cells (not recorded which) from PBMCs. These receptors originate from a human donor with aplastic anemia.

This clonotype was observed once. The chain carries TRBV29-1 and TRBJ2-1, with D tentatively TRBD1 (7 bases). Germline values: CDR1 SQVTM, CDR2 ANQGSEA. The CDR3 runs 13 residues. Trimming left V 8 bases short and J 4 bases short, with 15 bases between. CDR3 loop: CSLAGGQYNEQFF. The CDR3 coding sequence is TGCAGCTTGGCCGGGGGACAGTACAATGAGCAGTTCTTC.

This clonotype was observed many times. This CDR3 reads CASSYKRDRAYGYTF. DNA for the CDR3: TGTGCCAGCAGTTACAAGAGGGACAGGGCCTATGGCTACACCTTC. This chain joins TRBV6-2 or TRBV6-3 and TRBJ1-2; 9 nucleotides align to TRBD1. This CDR3 is built from 15 residues. Trimming took 2 bases from V and 4 from J; bases not matched to a gene: 5. Per the germline V gene, CDR1 is MNHEY and CDR2 is SVGEGT.

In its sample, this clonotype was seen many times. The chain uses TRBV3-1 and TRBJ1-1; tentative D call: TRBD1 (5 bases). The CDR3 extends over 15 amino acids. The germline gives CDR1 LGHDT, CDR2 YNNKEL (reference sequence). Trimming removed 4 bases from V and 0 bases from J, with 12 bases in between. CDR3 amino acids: CASSPGRAMNTEAFF. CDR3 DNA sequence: TGTGCCAGCAGCCCGGGACGAGCCATGAACACTGAAGCTTTCTTT.